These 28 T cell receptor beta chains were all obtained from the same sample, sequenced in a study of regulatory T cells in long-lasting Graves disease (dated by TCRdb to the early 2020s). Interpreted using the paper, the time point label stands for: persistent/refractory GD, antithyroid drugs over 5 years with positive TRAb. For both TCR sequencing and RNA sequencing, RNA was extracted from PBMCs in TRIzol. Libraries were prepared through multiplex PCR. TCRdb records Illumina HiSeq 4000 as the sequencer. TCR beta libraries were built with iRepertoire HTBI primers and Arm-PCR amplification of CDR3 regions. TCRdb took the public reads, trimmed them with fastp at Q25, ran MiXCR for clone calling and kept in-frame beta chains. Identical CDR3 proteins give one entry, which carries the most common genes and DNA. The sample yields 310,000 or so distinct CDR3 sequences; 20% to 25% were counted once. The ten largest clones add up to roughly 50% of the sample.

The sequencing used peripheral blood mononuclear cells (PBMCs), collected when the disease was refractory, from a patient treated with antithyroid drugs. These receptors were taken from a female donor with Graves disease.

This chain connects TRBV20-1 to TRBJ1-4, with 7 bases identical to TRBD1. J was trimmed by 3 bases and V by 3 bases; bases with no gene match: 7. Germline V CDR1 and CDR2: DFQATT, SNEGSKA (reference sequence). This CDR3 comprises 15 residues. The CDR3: CSASRQGRANEKLFF. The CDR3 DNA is TGCAGTGCTAGTCGACAGGGCAGGGCTAATGAAAAACTGTTTTTT.

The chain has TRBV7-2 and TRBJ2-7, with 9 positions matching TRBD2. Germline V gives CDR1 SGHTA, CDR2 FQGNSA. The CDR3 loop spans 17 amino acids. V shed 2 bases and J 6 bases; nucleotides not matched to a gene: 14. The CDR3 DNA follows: TGTGCCAGCAGCTTATTTGCTTCGGGCGCGGGAGGGGTCGAGCAGTACTTC. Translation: CASSLFASGAGGVEQYF.

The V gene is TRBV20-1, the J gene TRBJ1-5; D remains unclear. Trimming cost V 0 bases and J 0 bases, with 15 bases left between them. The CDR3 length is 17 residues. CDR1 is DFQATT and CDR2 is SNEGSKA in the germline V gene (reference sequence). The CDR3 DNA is TGCAGTGCTAGAGATCGGTCAGCTATCGTTAGCAATCAGCCCCAGCATTTT. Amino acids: CSARDRSAIVSNQPQHF.

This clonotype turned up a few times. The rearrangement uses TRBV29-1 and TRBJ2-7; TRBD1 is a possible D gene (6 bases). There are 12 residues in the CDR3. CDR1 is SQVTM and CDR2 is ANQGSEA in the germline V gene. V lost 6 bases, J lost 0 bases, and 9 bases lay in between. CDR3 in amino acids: CSVRDTSYEQYF. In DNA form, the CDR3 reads TGCAGCGTCCGGGACACCTCCTACGAGCAGTACTTC.

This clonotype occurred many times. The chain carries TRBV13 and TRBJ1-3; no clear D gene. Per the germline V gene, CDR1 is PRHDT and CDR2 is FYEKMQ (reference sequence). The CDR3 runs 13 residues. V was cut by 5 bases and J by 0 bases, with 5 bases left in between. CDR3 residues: CASSPDSGNTIYF. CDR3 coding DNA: TGTGCCAGCAGCCCAGACTCTGGAAACACCATATATTTT. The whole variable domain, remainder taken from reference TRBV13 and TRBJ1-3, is AAGVIQSPRHLIKEKRETATLKCYPIPRHDTVYWYQQGPGQDPQFLISFYEKMQSDKGSIPDRFSAQQFSDYHSELNMSSLELGDSALYFCASSPDSGNTIYFGEGSWLTVV.

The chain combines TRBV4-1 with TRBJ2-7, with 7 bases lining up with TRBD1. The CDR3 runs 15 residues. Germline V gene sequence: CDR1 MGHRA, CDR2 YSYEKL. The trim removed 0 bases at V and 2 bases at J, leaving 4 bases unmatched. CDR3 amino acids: CASSQEDRFTYEQYF. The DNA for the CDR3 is TGCGCCAGCAGCCAAGAGGACAGGTTCACCTACGAGCAGTACTTC.

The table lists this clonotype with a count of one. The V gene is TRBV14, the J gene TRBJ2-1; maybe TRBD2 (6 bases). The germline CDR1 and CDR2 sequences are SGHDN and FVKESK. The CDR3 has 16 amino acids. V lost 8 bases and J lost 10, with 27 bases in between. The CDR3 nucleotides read TGTGCCAGCTCACCCCTCGGCGGGATCTTGATTGGGGAGCAGTTCTTC. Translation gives CASSPLGGILIGEQFF.

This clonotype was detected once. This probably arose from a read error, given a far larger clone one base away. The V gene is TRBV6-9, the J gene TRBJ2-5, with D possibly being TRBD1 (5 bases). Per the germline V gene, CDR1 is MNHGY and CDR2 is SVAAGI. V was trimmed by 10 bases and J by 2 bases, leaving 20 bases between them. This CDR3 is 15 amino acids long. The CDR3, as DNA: TGTGCCATCACCCCCCTGGGGCGGAGACAAGAGACCCAGTACTTC. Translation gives CAITPLGRRQETQYF.

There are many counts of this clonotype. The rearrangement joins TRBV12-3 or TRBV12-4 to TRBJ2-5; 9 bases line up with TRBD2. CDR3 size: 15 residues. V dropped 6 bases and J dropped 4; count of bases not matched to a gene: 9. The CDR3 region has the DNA TGTGCCAGCAGCCCCGGACTAGCGACGGGAGAGACCCAGTACTTC. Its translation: CASSPGLATGETQYF.

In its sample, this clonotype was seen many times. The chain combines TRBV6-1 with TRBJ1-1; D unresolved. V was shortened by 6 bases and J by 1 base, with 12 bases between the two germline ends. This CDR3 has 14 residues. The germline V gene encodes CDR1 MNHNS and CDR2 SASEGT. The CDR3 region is CASSFVGGNTEAFF. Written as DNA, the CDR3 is TGTGCCAGCAGCTTCGTAGGAGGGAACACTGAAGCTTTCTTT.

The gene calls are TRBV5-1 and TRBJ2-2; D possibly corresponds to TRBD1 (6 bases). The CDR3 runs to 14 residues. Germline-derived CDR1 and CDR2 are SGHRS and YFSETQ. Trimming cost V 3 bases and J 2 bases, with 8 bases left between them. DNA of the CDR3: TGCGCCAGCAGCTGGGGGCAAAACACCGGGGAGCTGTTTTTT. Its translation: CASSWGQNTGELFF.

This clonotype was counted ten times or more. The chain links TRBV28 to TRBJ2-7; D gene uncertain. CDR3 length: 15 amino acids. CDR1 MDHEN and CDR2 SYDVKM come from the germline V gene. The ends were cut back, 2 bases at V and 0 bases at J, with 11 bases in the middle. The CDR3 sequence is CASSLEGIPSYEQYF. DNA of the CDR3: TGTGCCAGCAGTTTAGAAGGGATCCCCTCCTACGAGCAGTACTTC.

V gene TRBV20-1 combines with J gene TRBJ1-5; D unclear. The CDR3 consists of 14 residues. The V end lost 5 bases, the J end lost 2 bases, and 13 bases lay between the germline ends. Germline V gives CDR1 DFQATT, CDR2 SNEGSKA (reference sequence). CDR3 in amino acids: CSAWRPAGNQPQHF. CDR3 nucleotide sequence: TGCAGTGCTTGGCGGCCTGCAGGCAATCAGCCCCAGCATTTT.

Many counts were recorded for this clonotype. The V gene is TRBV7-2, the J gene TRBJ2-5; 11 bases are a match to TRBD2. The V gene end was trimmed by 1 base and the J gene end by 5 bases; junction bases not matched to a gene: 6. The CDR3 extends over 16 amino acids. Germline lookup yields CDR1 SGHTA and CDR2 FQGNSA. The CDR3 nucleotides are TGTGCCAGCAGCTTAGACCTAGCGGGAGGTTCGGAGACCCAGTACTTC. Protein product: CASSLDLAGGSETQYF.

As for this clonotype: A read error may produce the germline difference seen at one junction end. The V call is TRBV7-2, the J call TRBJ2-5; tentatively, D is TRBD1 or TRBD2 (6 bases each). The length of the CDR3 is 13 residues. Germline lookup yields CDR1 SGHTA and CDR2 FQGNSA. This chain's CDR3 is CASSRQEGETQYF. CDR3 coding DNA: TGCGCCAGCAGCCGACAGGAGGGAGAGACCCAGTACTTC.

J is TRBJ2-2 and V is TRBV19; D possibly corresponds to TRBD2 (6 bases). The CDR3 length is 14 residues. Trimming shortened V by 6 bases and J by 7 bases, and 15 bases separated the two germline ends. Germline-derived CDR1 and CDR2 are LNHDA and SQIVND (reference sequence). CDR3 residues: CASRWMRDNGELFF. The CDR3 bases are TGTGCCAGTAGATGGATGCGGGATAACGGGGAGCTGTTTTTT.

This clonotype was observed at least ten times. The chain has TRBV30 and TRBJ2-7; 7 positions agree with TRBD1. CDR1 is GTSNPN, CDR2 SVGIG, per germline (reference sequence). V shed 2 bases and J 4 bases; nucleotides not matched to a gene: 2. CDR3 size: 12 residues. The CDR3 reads CAWSTGVYEQYF. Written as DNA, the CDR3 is TGTGCCTGGAGTACAGGGGTGTACGAGCAGTACTTC.

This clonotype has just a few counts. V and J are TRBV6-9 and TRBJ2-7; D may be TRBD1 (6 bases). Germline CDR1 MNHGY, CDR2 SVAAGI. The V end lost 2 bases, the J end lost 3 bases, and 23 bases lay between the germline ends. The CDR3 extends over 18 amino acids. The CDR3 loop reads CASSYLAARQVPFYEQYF. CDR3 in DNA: TGTGCCAGCAGTTATCTAGCAGCGCGACAGGTACCCTTCTACGAGCAGTACTTC.

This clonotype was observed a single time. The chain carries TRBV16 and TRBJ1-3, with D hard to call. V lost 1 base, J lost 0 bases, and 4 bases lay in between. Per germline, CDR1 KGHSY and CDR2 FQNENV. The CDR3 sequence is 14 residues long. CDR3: CASSQYSSGNTIYF. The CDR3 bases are TGTGCCAGCAGCCAATATTCCTCTGGAAACACCATATATTTT.

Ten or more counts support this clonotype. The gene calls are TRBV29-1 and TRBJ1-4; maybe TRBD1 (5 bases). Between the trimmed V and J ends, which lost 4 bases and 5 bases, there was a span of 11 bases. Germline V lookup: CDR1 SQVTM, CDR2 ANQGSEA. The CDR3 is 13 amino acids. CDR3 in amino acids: CSVVLGGNEKLFF. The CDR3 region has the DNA TGCAGCGTTGTATTGGGGGGGAATGAAAAACTGTTTTTT.

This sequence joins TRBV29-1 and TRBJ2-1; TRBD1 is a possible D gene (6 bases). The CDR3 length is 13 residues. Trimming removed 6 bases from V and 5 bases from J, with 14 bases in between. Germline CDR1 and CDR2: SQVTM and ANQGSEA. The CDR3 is CSVVRDNHNEQFF. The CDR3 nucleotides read TGCAGCGTCGTCCGGGACAACCACAATGAGCAGTTCTTC.

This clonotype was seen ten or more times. The CDR3 region is CASSAGQGYGYTF. In DNA, the CDR3 is TGTGCCAGCAGCGCGGGACAGGGCTATGGCTACACCTTC. The rearrangement joins TRBV7-2 to TRBJ1-2; TRBD1 matches 9 bases. The CDR3 sequence is 13 residues long. Germline V lookup: CDR1 SGHTA, CDR2 FQGNSA. J gave up 4 bases and V 5 bases, and 2 bases lay outside the gene matches.

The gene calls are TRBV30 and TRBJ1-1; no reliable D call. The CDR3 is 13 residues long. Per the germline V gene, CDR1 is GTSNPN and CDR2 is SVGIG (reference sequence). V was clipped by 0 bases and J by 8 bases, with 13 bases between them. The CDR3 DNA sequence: TGTGCCTGGAGTGTCGGCTTCGAAACGGAAGCTTTCTTT. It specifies CAWSVGFETEAFF.

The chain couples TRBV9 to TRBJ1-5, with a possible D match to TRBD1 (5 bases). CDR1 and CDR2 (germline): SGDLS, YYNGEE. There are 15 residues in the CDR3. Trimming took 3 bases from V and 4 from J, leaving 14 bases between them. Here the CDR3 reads CASSASPWGNQPQHF. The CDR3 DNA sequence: TGTGCCAGCAGCGCCTCGCCGTGGGGGAATCAGCCCCAGCATTTT.

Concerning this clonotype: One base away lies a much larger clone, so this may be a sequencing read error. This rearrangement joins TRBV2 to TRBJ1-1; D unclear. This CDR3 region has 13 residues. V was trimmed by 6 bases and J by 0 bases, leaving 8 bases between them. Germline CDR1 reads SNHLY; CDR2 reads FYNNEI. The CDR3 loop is CASRYSLNTEAFF. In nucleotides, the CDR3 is TGTGCCAGCAGGTACAGCTTGAACACTGAAGCTTTCTTT.

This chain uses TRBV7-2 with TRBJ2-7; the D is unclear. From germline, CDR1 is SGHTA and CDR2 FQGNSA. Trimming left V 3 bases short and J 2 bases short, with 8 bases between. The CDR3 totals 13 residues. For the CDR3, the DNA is TGTGCCAGCAGCTTTATAGCAACCTACGAGCAGTACTTC. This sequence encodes CASSFIATYEQYF.

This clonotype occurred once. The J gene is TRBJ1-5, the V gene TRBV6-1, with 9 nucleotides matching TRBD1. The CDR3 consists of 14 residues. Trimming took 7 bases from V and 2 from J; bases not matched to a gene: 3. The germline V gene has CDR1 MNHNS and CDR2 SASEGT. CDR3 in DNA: TGTGCCAGCACGGGACAGGGAGGCAATCAGCCCCAGCATTTT. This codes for CASTGQGGNQPQHF.

For the CDR3, the DNA is TGCGCCAGCAGCCAGACTCCTGGCCGCGGGGGGTACCAAGAGACCCAGTACTTC. Translating it yields CASSQTPGRGGYQETQYF. The rearrangement joins TRBV5-1 to TRBJ2-5; 8 nucleotides match TRBD2. J gave up 0 bases and V 4 bases, and 14 bases lay outside the gene matches. From germline, CDR1 is SGHRS and CDR2 YFSETQ. The CDR3 runs 18 residues. The complete variable domain, with remaining parts taken from reference TRBV5-1 and TRBJ2-5, reads KAGVTQTPRYLIKTRGQQVTLSCSPISGHRSVSWYQQTPGQGLQFLFEYFSETQRNKGNFPGRFSGRQFSNSRSEMNVSTLELGDSALYLCASSQTPGRGGYQETQYFGPGTRLLVL.